The 14 T cell receptor beta chains below all came from one sample that was sequenced in a study of blood T cell repertoires in COVID-19. Some clones are missing from TCRdb's copy, which holds only in-frame ones; the method was immunoSEQ multiplex PCR. Of roughly 450,000 clones listed, 80% to 95% are singletons. Sample: PBMCs or T cells enriched from blood (not recorded which). All receptors derive from a man aged 18 to 35 who had recovered from COVID-19.

Here the CDR3 DNA reads TGTGCCAGCAGTCAACAGGGGAGAGCCTACGAGCAGTACTTC. Translated: CASSQQGRAYEQYF. The chain carries TRBV28 and TRBJ2-7, with 7 positions matching TRBD1. This CDR3 region has 14 residues. The V and J ends lost 5 bases and 2 bases, in that order; junction bases with no gene match: 6. CDR1 and CDR2 (germline): MDHEN, SYDVKM.

The J gene is TRBJ1-5, the V gene TRBV7-2; D gene uncertain. Germline V gene lookup returns CDR1 SGHTA and CDR2 FQGNSA. The CDR3 runs to 15 residues. V was cut by 1 base and J by 2 bases, with 9 bases left in between. The CDR3 region has the DNA TGTGCCAGCAGCTTAGGTCTCTCTGGCAATCAGCCCCAGCATTTT. This sequence encodes CASSLGLSGNQPQHF.

The chain combines TRBV2 with TRBJ1-5; possibly TRBD1 for D (6 bases). V gave up 7 bases and J gave up 3 bases, with 10 bases separating them. Germline V gene lookup returns CDR1 SNHLY and CDR2 FYNNEI. The CDR3 runs 13 residues. CDR3 residues: CASTKGDNQPQHF. The CDR3 DNA reads TGTGCCAGCACGAAGGGGGACAATCAGCCCCAGCATTTT.

This chain uses TRBV12-5 with TRBJ2-2, with TRBD1 matching 11 bases. Germline V gene data show CDR1 as LGHNT and CDR2 as FRNRAP. The length of the CDR3 is 15 residues. Trimming took 5 bases from V and 6 from J; bases not matched to a gene: 5. CDR3 DNA sequence: TGTGCTAGTGGTACCGGACAGGGGGCTGCCGGGGAGCTGTTTTTT. This translates into CASGTGQGAAGELFF.

The J gene is TRBJ2-5, the V gene TRBV2, with 7 bases aligning to TRBD2. With V trimmed by 9 bases and J by 4 bases, 8 bases remained unmatched. Germline CDR1 SNHLY, CDR2 FYNNEI. This CDR3 has 13 residues. Here the CDR3 reads CASCYWGGETQYF. The CDR3 nucleotides read TGTGCCAGTTGTTATTGGGGGGGAGAGACCCAGTACTTC.

The chain combines TRBV10-3 with TRBJ1-4, with 9 bases matching TRBD1. Germline CDR1 and CDR2: ENHRY and SYGVKD. With V trimmed by 2 bases and J by 4 bases, 8 bases remained unmatched. The CDR3 totals 17 residues. CDR3 in DNA: TGTGCCATCAGTGAGGGAAGCACAGGGGGCATTAATGAAAAACTGTTTTTT. Protein: CAISEGSTGGINEKLFF.

V is TRBV19 and J is TRBJ2-3; D possibly corresponds to TRBD2 (6 bases). The CDR3 sequence is 14 residues long. Germline CDR1 reads LNHDA; CDR2 reads SQIVND (reference sequence). V gave up 0 bases and J gave up 7 bases, with 11 bases separating them. The CDR3 is CASSIEDSGYTQYF. The CDR3 DNA reads as TGTGCCAGTAGTATAGAGGATAGCGGATATACGCAGTATTTT. The full variable domain, completed using reference TRBV19 and TRBJ2-3, is DGGITQSPKYLFRKEGQNVTLSCEQNLNHDAMYWYRQDPGQGLRLIYYSQIVNDFQKGDIAEGYSVSREKKESFPLTVTSAQKNPTAFYLCASSIEDSGYTQYFGPGTRLTVL.

The chain is built from TRBV4-1 and TRBJ2-5; TRBD2 might be the D (5 bases). Between the trimmed V and J ends, which lost 2 bases and 5 bases, there was a span of 15 bases. The CDR3 runs to 15 residues. CDR1 is MGHRA, CDR2 YSYEKL, per germline. This CDR3 reads CASSQLPGFEETQYF. CDR3 sequence (DNA): TGCGCCAGCAGCCAACTTCCGGGGTTCGAGGAGACCCAGTACTTC.

The V call is TRBV5-4, the J call TRBJ2-2, with TRBD1 matching over 11 bases. V lost 4 bases, J lost 6 bases, and 5 bases stayed unmatched. The CDR3 runs to 15 residues. CDR1 is SGHNT and CDR2 is YYREEE in the germline V gene (reference sequence). The CDR3 bases are TGTGCCAGCAGCCCGGACAGGGGGCGGGCCGGGGAGCTGTTTTTT. Encoded protein: CASSPDRGRAGELFF.

The chain recombines TRBV5-1 with TRBJ1-3, with D uncertain. V was cut by 0 bases and J by 0 bases, with 10 bases left in between. The germline V gene encodes CDR1 SGHRS and CDR2 YFSETQ. This CDR3 region has 16 residues. CDR3 sequence reads: CASSLERALSGNTIYF. CDR3 DNA: TGCGCCAGCAGCTTGGAGCGTGCCCTCTCTGGAAACACCATATATTTT.

This chain uses TRBV10-3 with TRBJ1-3; D remains ambiguous. Germline V gives CDR1 ENHRY, CDR2 SYGVKD. V was shortened by 2 bases and J by 4 bases, with 12 bases between the two germline ends. This CDR3 is built from 15 residues. The CDR3 sequence: CAISETGLIGNTIYF. DNA for the CDR3: TGTGCCATCAGTGAGACCGGACTAATAGGAAACACCATATATTTT.

In regard to this clone: This CDR3 is also generated by other DNA sequences in the sample. The J gene is TRBJ2-7, the V gene TRBV19, with 8 bases that match TRBD2. Germline lookup yields CDR1 LNHDA and CDR2 SQIVND (reference sequence). After removal of 3 bases from V and 2 bases from J, the junction contained 3 bases not matched to a gene. The CDR3 is 14 residues long. CDR3 sequence: CASSIAGGTYEQYF. The CDR3 region has the DNA TGTGCCAGTAGTATTGCGGGAGGAACCTACGAGCAGTACTTC.

The chain combines TRBV11-3 with TRBJ1-6, with D perhaps matching TRBD1 (5 bases). V was clipped by 0 bases and J by 9 bases, with 18 bases between them. CDR3 length: 17 residues. Germline V gene lookup returns CDR1 SGHNT and CDR2 YENEEA. The CDR3 sequence: CASSLDLRDGGTSPLHF. As DNA, the CDR3 is TGTGCCAGCAGCTTAGACCTCCGGGACGGGGGGACTTCACCCCTCCACTTT.

CDR3: CASRDTGGGSYEQYF. For the CDR3, the DNA is TGTGCCAGCAGGGATACAGGGGGGGGCTCCTACGAGCAGTACTTC. The V call is TRBV28, the J call TRBJ2-7; tentatively, D is TRBD1 (8 bases). The germline CDR1 and CDR2 sequences are MDHEN and SYDVKM. The CDR3 loop spans 15 amino acids. V was pared by 6 bases and J by 0 bases, with 15 bases between.